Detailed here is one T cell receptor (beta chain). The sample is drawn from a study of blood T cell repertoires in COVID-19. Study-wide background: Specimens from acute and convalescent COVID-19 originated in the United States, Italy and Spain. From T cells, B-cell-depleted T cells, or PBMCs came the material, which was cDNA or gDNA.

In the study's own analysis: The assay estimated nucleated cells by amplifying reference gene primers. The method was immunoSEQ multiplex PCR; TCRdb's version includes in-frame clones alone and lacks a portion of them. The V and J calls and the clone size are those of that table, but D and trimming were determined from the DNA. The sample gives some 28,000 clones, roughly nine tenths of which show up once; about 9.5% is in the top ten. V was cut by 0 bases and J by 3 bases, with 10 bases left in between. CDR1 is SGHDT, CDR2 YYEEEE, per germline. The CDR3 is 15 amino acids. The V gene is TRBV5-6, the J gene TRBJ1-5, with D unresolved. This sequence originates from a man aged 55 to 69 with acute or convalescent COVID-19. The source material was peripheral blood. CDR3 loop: CASSLGQFLNQPQHF. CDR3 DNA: TGTGCCAGCAGCTTGGGGCAGTTCCTCAATCAGCCCCAGCATTTT.